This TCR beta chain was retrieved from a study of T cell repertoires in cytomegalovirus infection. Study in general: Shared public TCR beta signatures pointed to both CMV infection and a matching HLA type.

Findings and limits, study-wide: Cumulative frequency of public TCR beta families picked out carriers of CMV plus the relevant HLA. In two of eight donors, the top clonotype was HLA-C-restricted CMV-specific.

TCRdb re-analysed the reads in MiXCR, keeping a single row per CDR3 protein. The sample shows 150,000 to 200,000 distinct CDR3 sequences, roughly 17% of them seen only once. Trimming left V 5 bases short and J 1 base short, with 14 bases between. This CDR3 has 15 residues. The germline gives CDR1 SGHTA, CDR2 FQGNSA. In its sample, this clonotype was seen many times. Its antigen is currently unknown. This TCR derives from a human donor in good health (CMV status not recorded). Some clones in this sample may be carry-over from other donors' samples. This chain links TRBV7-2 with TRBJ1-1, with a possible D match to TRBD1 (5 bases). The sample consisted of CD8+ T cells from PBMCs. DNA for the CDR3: TGTGCCAGCAGCCAGGTTGAGAGGGGGAACACTGAAGCTTTCTTT. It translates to CASSQVERGNTEAFF.